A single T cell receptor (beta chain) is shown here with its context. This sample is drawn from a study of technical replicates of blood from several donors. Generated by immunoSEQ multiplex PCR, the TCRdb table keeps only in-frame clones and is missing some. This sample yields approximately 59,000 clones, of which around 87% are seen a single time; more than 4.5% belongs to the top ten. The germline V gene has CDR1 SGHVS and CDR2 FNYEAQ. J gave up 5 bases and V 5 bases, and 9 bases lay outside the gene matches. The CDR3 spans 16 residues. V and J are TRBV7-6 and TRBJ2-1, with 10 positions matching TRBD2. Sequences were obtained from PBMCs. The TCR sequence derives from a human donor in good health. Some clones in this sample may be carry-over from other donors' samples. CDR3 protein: CASSPRTSGTNNEQFF. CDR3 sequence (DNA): TGTGCCAGCAGCCCTAGGACTAGCGGTACTAACAATGAGCAGTTCTTC.